The clone carrying this TCR beta chain has a handful of counts. Germline is not matched at one junction end, which may reflect a read error. Germline V gene data show CDR1 as MDHEN and CDR2 as SYDVKM. The CDR3 contains 11 residues. TCRdb's copy holds only in-frame clones and misses some; the assay was immunoSEQ multiplex PCR. The table lists around 170,000 clones, roughly 91% of them singletons. The sample comes from a study of cytomegalovirus exposure and HLA in healthy donors. Separate from the approximately 670-subject first cohort, the approximately 120-subject validation cohort was the one that the donors belonged to.

This TCR came from a man aged 18 to 29 in good health and CMV-seronegative. This chain links TRBV28 with TRBJ1-4; perhaps TRBD1 as D (5 bases). Material: PBMCs. The CDR3 region has the DNA TGTGCCAGCAGTTTCTTTCAGGGCATGTATTTT. Protein product: CASSFFQGMYF.